This T cell receptor beta chain comes out of a study of T cell responses to AZD1222 COVID-19 vaccine (dated by TCRdb to about 2021). As for the study more broadly: TCR sequencing was performed for roughly 250 trial participants, of whom 207 were given two doses of AZD1222 and around 26 were given two doses of MenACWY control vaccine. Trial participants were enrolled into age subgroups of 18-55, 56-69 and 70-plus years, which contained around 150, 28 and 57 TCR-sequenced participants, respectively. General study outcomes and caveats: Conclusions about previously exposed vaccinees are limited, since just a handful of AZD1222 recipients were seropositive for SARS-CoV-2 at baseline. The 56-69-year group was small, and its depth increase did not reach significance, likely because of low power. No day 14 peak-response samples were available, so repertoires were characterized only after the peak T cell response. Participants were mostly white British, with more females than males. The authors suggested clonal diversity may have been underestimated. Reportedly, almost half of the unique spike-specific TCRs recognized epitopes lying outside the regions that are mutated in the B.1.351 and B.1.1.7 variants. The vaccine-associated CD4 TCRs covered the entire spike protein, and the dominant responses fell in regions 160-218 and 743-854. Spike-specific TCR breadth and depth rose significantly after two AZD1222 doses compared with day 0 and with MenACWY recipients.

Taken from the germline V gene (reference sequence), the CDR1 and CDR2 loops are SEHNR and FQNEAQ. Inclusive of the bounding cysteine and phenylalanine, the CDR3 is 13 residues long. Only the CDR3 region is kept as DNA, spanning 39 bases read in frame from base 1. Trimming removed 5 bases from V and 2 bases from J; the gene matches leave 3 bases unexplained. As concerns this clone: Its antigen specificity is not known. No much larger clonotype is one base removed from it; base qualities were not supplied.

The CDR3 regions of human TCRbeta chains were analyzed by immunosequencing. The source study handled its data this way. Repertoire TCRs were matched against a reference library of SARS-CoV-2-specific TCRs generated with the MIRA antigen-specificity platform. Breadth meant the fraction of unique TCRs that were SARS-CoV-2-associated, whereas depth meant the fraction of total T cells that were SARS-CoV-2-associated. Using the MIRA data, each spike-specific TCR was assigned both to the spike region to which the TCR was reactive and to a CD4 or CD8 class. Log10-transformed breadth and depth values were compared by one-way ANOVA with Sidak's multiple comparisons tests. The table was pulled from immuneACCESS by TCRdb, which kept in-frame rearrangements only. Such tables lose some clones; where checked, under half of the loss comes from unresolved V genes, and the rest has no known cause. V and J calls and clone size are copied from that table; D and trimming were computed from the DNA. The sample yields some 130,000 clones; 90% to 95% were counted once. The ten largest clones represent 6.5% to 8% of the sample.

Taken with the paper, the label for time point translates to: about 28 days (+/-7) after the second vaccine dose. Because spike-specific TCR depth and breadth did not differ between the two schedules, AZD1222 recipients who got a second dose at roughly 4 weeks were pooled with those who got a second dose at roughly 12 weeks. Samples from vaccinated people were obtained from the UK trials COV001 and COV002, which included a single-blind randomized controlled phase 2/3 trial of AZD1222 (ChAdOx1 nCoV-19) in healthy adults. For TCRbeta chain sequencing, PBMC samples were collected from trial participants at day 0 and at day 28 after the second dose.

The clonotype was recovered from an adult who received the AZD1222 COVID-19 vaccine. The sample was peripheral blood, taken 28 days after the second AZD1222 dose. Rearrangement joined TRBV7-9 to TRBJ2-7; 7 nucleotides in the junction match TRBD1. The base sequence is TGTGCCAGCAGCAACAGGGGACCCTACGAGCAGTACTTC. Protein translation: CASSNRGPYEQYF.